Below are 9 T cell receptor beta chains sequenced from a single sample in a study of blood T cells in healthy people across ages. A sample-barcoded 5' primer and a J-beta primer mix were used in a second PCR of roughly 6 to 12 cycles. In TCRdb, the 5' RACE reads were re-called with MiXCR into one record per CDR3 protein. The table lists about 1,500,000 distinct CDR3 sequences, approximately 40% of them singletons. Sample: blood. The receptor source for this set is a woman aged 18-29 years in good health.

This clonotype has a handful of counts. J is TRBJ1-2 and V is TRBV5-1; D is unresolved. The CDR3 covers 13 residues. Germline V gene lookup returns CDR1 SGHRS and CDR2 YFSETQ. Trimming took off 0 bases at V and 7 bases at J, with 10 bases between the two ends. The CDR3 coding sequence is TGCGCCAGCAGCTTGGCTGAAGGGATTGGCTACACCTTC. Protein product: CASSLAEGIGYTF. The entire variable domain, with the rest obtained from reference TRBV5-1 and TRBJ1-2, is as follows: KAGVTQTPRYLIKTRGQQVTLSCSPISGHRSVSWYQQTPGQGLQFLFEYFSETQRNKGNFPGRFSGRQFSNSRSEMNVSTLELGDSALYLCASSLAEGIGYTFGSGTRLTVV.

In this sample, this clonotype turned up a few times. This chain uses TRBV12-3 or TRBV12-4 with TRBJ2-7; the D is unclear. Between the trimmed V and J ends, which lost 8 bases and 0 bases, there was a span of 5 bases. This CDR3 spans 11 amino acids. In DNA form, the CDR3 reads TGTGCCAGCGCAAACTCCTACGAGCAGTACTTC. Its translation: CASANSYEQYF.

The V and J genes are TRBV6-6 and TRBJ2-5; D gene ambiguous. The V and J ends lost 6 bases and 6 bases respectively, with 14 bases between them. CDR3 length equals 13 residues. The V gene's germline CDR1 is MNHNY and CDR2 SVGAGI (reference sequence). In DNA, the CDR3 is TGTGCCAGCAGCCCCTCGGGTTCGAAGACCCAGTACTTC. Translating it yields CASSPSGSKTQYF.

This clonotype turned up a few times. For the CDR3, the DNA is TGCGCCAGCAGCCGCCGGGAGGACACTGAAGCTTTCTTT. Amino acids: CASSRREDTEAFF. This chain connects TRBV5-1 to TRBJ1-1, with D hard to call. Germline assignment: CDR1 SGHRS and CDR2 YFSETQ. This CDR3 spans 13 amino acids. V lost 4 bases, J lost 3 bases, and 10 bases lay in between.

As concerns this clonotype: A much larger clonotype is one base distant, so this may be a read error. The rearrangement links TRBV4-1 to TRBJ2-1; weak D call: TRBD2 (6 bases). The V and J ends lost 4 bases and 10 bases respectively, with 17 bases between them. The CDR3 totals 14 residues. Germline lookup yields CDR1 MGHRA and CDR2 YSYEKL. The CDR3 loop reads CASSPDGGSYEQFF. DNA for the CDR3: TGCGCCAGCAGCCCCGACGGGGGTTCCTACGAGCAGTTCTTC.

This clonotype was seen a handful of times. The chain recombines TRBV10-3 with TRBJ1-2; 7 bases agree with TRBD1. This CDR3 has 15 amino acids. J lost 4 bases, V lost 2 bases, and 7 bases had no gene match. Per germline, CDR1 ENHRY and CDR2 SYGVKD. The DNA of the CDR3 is TGTGCCATCAGTGAGGCCACAGGGGAGGGCTATGGCTACACCTTC. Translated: CAISEATGEGYGYTF.

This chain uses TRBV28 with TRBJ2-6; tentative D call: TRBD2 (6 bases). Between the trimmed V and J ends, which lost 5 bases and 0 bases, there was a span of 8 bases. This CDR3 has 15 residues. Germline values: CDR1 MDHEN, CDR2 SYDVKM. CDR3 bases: TGTGCCAGCAGTAAGACTAGCTCTGGGGCCAACGTCCTGACTTTC. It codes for CASSKTSSGANVLTF. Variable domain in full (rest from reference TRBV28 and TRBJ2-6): DVKVTQSSRYLVKRTGEKVFLECVQDMDHENMFWYRQDPGLGLRLIYFSYDVKMKEKGDIPEGYSVSREKKERFSLILESASTNQTSMYLCASSKTSSGANVLTFGAGSRLTVL.

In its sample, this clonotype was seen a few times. For the CDR3, the DNA is TGTGCCAGCATCGGCAGGGGAAGGCCAGACTACGAGCAGTACTTC. Amino acid sequence: CASIGRGRPDYEQYF. The rearrangement joins TRBV7-9 to TRBJ2-7, with D possibly TRBD1 on 6 matching bases. V was pared by 7 bases and J by 3 bases, with 19 bases between. CDR1 is SEHNR and CDR2 is FQNEAQ in the germline V gene (reference sequence). The CDR3 contains 15 residues.

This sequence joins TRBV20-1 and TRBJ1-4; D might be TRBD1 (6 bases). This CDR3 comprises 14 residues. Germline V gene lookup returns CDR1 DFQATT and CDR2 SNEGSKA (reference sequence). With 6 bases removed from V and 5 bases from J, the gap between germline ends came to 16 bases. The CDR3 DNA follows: TGCAGTGCCGAGGGGGGGGCGCGGAATGAAAAACTGTTTTTT. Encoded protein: CSAEGGARNEKLFF.